These 21 T cell receptor beta chains originate from one sample sequenced in a study of T cells in Graves' hyperthyroidism and ophthalmopathy (dated by TCRdb to between 2018 and 2020). Library generation was performed with multiplex PCR. Sequencing relied on an Illumina HiSeq 2000. Amplification of TCR beta CDR3 regions was carried out from RNA transcripts. The first round of RT-PCR for the TCR CDR3 was performed with the HTBI primer set and the Qiagen OneStep RT-PCR kit. The public sequencing data were trimmed at Q25 with fastp and processed into clonotypes with MiXCR by TCRdb, which kept only in-frame beta chains. Each record represents a unique CDR3 protein, reported with the most common genes and DNA among its rows. This sample gives more than 500,000 distinct CDR3 sequences in total; roughly 14% of them show up just once. Of the sample, about 3.9% is held by the ten largest clones. The specimen sequenced was blood. These receptors came from a woman aged 40 to 49 with Graves' ophthalmopathy.

This clonotype has at least ten counts. This rearrangement joins TRBV28 to TRBJ1-1; D remains unclear. Trimming removed 4 bases at V and 5 bases at J, with 11 bases between. The CDR3 totals 13 residues. Germline V gives CDR1 MDHEN, CDR2 SYDVKM. This chain's CDR3 is CASSSMLRTEAFF. In DNA, the CDR3 is TGTGCCAGCAGTTCCATGCTGAGGACTGAAGCTTTCTTT.

Many counts were recorded for this clonotype. This sequence joins TRBV6-5 and TRBJ1-4; weak D call: TRBD1 (5 bases). This CDR3 comprises 14 residues. Trimming removed 2 bases from V and 5 bases from J, with 9 bases in between. The germline CDR1 and CDR2 sequences are MNHEY and SVGAGI. This chain's CDR3 is CASSYGQTNEKLFF. The DNA for the CDR3 is TGTGCCAGCAGTTACGGACAAACGAATGAAAAACTGTTTTTT.

V gene TRBV5-5 combines with J gene TRBJ1-3, with TRBD1 as a possible D gene (6 bases). Trimming took off 0 bases at V and 1 base at J, with 11 bases between the two ends. Looked up from germline, CDR1 is SGHKS and CDR2 is YYEKEE (reference sequence). The CDR3 runs 16 residues. The CDR3 bases are TGTGCCAGCAGCTTGGAACAGGGTGCTTCTGGAAACACCATATATTTT. This sequence encodes CASSLEQGASGNTIYF.

This clonotype showed up many times. The V call is TRBV7-9, the J call TRBJ1-5; no definite D call. Germline V lookup: CDR1 SEHNR, CDR2 FQNEAQ (reference sequence). The CDR3 is made up of 14 amino acids. Trimming cost V 5 bases and J 3 bases, with 11 bases left between them. CDR3: CASSPGRNNQPQHF. For the CDR3, the DNA is TGTGCCAGCAGCCCCGGACGGAACAATCAGCCCCAGCATTTT.

This clonotype appeared a few times. The rearrangement joins TRBV29-1 to TRBJ2-7, with 7 bases aligning to TRBD1. CDR1 SQVTM and CDR2 ANQGSEA come from the germline V gene. The CDR3 is 14 residues long. V was pared by 4 bases and J by 5 bases, with 11 bases of the junction left unmatched. The CDR3 loop reads CSVGARDRSHEQYF. Here the CDR3 DNA reads TGCAGCGTTGGCGCCCGGGACAGAAGTCACGAGCAGTACTTC.

Ten or more counts support this clonotype. J is TRBJ1-5 and V is TRBV5-5; D remains unclear. The CDR3 sequence is 13 residues long. V gave up 1 base and J gave up 7 bases, with 9 bases separating them. Per germline, CDR1 SGHKS and CDR2 YYEKEE (reference sequence). The CDR3 coding sequence is TGTGCCAGCAGCTTGATTATAGGGCAGCCCCAGCATTTT. Residues: CASSLIIGQPQHF.

This clonotype was counted many times. This chain connects TRBV5-1 to TRBJ2-7; 7 nucleotides agree with TRBD1. Germline V gene lookup returns CDR1 SGHRS and CDR2 YFSETQ. V dropped 0 bases and J dropped 2; count of bases not matched to a gene: 5. The CDR3 runs 15 residues. CDR3 loop: CASSLGGTAAYEQYF. CDR3 DNA sequence: TGCGCCAGCAGCTTGGGGGGGACAGCCGCCTACGAGCAGTACTTC.

This clonotype occurred a few times. The chain employs TRBV4-3 and TRBJ2-7, with TRBD2 matching over 11 bases. Germline V CDR1 and CDR2: LGHNA, YSLEER. Germline trimming cut 0 bases from V and 5 bases from J; bases unmatched to any gene: 3. There are 15 residues in the CDR3. The CDR3 is CASSQELAGVNEQYF. The CDR3 nucleotides are TGCGCCAGCAGCCAAGAACTAGCGGGAGTTAACGAGCAGTACTTC.

This clonotype was detected only a few times. The genes are TRBV7-9 and TRBJ1-5; D is unresolved. V lost 1 base and J 5 bases, leaving 9 bases between the germline ends. This CDR3 has 14 residues. Germline CDR1 reads SEHNR; CDR2 reads FQNEAQ (reference sequence). The CDR3: CASSLERGDQPQHF. The CDR3 DNA sequence: TGTGCCAGCAGCTTAGAGCGGGGTGATCAGCCCCAGCATTTT. The entire variable domain, with the rest obtained from reference TRBV7-9 and TRBJ1-5, is as follows: DTGVSQNPRHKITKRGQNVTFRCDPISEHNRLYWYRQTLGQGPEFLTYFQNEAQLEKSRLLSDRFSAERPKGSFSTLEIQRTEQGDSAMYLCASSLERGDQPQHFGDGTRLSIL.

This chain uses TRBV5-8 with TRBJ2-5; D gene uncertain. CDR1 and CDR2 (germline): SGHTS, YDEGEE. The CDR3 is 13 residues long. Here the CDR3 reads CATQRKGLETQYF. The CDR3 DNA reads TGTGCTACCCAGAGGAAGGGTTTGGAGACCCAGTACTTC.

This clonotype was found a few times. The CDR3 region is CASRAGTAYEQYF. The CDR3 bases are TGCGCCAGCAGAGCTGGGACAGCCTACGAGCAGTACTTC. The rearrangement links TRBV5-1 to TRBJ2-7, with 7 bases that match TRBD1. The CDR3 loop spans 13 amino acids. V lost 5 bases to trimming and J lost 2 bases; unmatched junction nucleotides: 4. Germline lookup yields CDR1 SGHRS and CDR2 YFSETQ.

This clonotype has only a few counts. The CDR3 DNA reads TGTGCCATCAGTGAAGGTACTGATCGAGGCAACATTCAGTACTTC. This translates into CAISEGTDRGNIQYF. The chain carries TRBV10-3 and TRBJ2-4; D unresolved. The CDR3 length is 15 residues. The germline CDR1 and CDR2 sequences are ENHRY and SYGVKD. V was clipped by 3 bases and J by 7 bases, with 16 bases between them.

This clonotype was seen many times. The chain joins TRBV28 to TRBJ2-1; 7 bases match TRBD2. V dropped 2 bases and J dropped 12; count of bases not matched to a gene: 7. Germline-derived CDR1 and CDR2 are MDHEN and SYDVKM. The CDR3 is 13 amino acids. The CDR3 coding sequence is TGTGCCAGCAGTTTAGCGGGAGAACTAGGGCAGTTCTTC. It translates to CASSLAGELGQFF. The full variable domain, in which reference TRBV28 and TRBJ2-1 provide the parts outside the CDR3, is DVKVTQSSRYLVKRTGEKVFLECVQDMDHENMFWYRQDPGLGLRLIYFSYDVKMKEKGDIPEGYSVSREKKERFSLILESASTNQTSMYLCASSLAGELGQFFGPGTRLTVL.

The chain has TRBV6-1 and TRBJ1-2; D is ambiguous. Trimming took 6 bases from V and 3 from J, leaving 14 bases between them. The CDR3 has 14 residues. Germline CDR1 reads MNHNS; CDR2 reads SASEGT. The DNA of the CDR3 is TGTGCCAGCAGCCGCGGTACAACGCACTATGGCTACACCTTC. Translation gives CASSRGTTHYGYTF.

This clonotype was detected many times. The chain combines TRBV7-9 with TRBJ2-7, with D tentatively TRBD1 (6 bases). The germline V and J ends were trimmed by 5 bases and 6 bases, with 17 bases remaining between them. The CDR3 has 14 amino acids. Germline assignment: CDR1 SEHNR and CDR2 FQNEAQ (reference sequence). Here the CDR3 reads CASSTRSLGGEQYF. Here the CDR3 DNA reads TGTGCCAGCAGCACCCGATCGTTAGGGGGCGAGCAGTACTTC.

This clonotype appeared many times. This rearrangement joins TRBV7-2 to TRBJ2-5, with 13 bases matching TRBD2. This CDR3 has 17 amino acids. After removal of 4 bases from V and 0 bases from J, the junction contained 5 bases not matched to a gene. CDR1 SGHTA and CDR2 FQGNSA come from the germline V gene. The CDR3 reads CASSSQGLAGYQETQYF. In DNA, the CDR3 is TGTGCCAGCAGCTCCCAGGGACTAGCGGGGTACCAAGAGACCCAGTACTTC.

The rearrangement links TRBV7-2 to TRBJ2-7; tentatively, D is TRBD1 (6 bases). Germline V CDR1 and CDR2: SGHTA, FQGNSA. CDR3 size: 13 residues. V was pared by 5 bases and J by 7 bases, with 15 bases between. DNA for the CDR3: TGTGCCAGCAGCGAACAAACCGGGACAGAGCAGTACTTC. This translates into CASSEQTGTEQYF.

This clonotype was counted many times. The junction does not match germline at one end; this may be a read error. This chain uses TRBV7-9 with TRBJ2-5; D may be TRBD2 (5 bases). Germline V gene data show CDR1 as SEHNR and CDR2 as FQNEAQ (reference sequence). The CDR3 totals 16 residues. CDR3 in DNA: TGTGCCAGCAGTTTAGCCCTACTAGTTCTCGGAGAGACCCAGTACTTC. The encoded protein is CASSLALLVLGETQYF.

This sequence joins TRBV7-3 and TRBJ2-7, with TRBD2 identical over 12 bases. The V gene end was trimmed by 5 bases and the J gene end by 5 bases; junction bases not matched to a gene: 10. This CDR3 comprises 16 residues. The germline gives CDR1 SGHTA, CDR2 FQGTGA. CDR3 in DNA: TGTGCCAGCAGCCTCTCTAGCGGGAGGGCCCTAAACGAGCAGTACTTC. Amino acid sequence: CASSLSSGRALNEQYF.

The CDR3 region has the DNA TGTGCCAGCAGTCTACGGTGGGACAGGGGGCGTGAGCAGTTCTTC. Its translation is CASSLRWDRGREQFF. J is TRBJ2-1 and V is TRBV28; 12 positions agree with TRBD1. The CDR3 is 15 amino acids. Germline V gene lookup returns CDR1 MDHEN and CDR2 SYDVKM. Losses at the gene ends were 5 bases for V and 9 bases for J; bases not matched to a gene: 8.

In its sample, this clonotype was seen many times. The chain uses TRBV7-3 and TRBJ2-2; TRBD1 matches at 7 bases. The germline gives CDR1 SGHTA, CDR2 FQGTGA. CDR3 length: 14 amino acids. J gave up 3 bases and V 5 bases, and 3 bases lay outside the gene matches. CDR3 nucleotides: TGTGCCAGCAGCCTACAGGGGTACACCGGGGAGCTGTTTTTT. It codes for CASSLQGYTGELFF. Drawing the rest from reference TRBV7-3 and TRBJ2-2, the complete variable domain is GAGVSQTPSNKVTEKGKYVELRCDPISGHTALYWYRQSLGQGPEFLIYFQGTGAADDSGLPNDRFFAVRPEGSVSTLKIQRTERGDSAVYLCASSLQGYTGELFFGEGSRLTVL.